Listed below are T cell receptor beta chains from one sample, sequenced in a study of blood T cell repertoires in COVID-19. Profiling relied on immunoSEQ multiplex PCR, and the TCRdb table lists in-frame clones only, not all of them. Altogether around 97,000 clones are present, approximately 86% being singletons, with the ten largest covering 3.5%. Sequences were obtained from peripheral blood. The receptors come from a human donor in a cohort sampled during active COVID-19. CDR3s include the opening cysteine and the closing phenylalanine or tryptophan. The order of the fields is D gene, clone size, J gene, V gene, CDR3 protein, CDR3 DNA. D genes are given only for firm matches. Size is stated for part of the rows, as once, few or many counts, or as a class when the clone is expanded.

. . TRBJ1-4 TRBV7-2 CASRQASTNEKLFF TGTGCCAGCAGACAGGCATCTACTAATGAAAAACTGTTTTTT
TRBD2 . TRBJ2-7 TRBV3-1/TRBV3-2 CASSPWTSGGPSSYEQYF TGTGCCAGCAGCCCATGGACTAGCGGGGGCCCAAGCTCCTACGAGCAGTACTTC
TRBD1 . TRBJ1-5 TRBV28 CASSLFPGGGGQPQHF TGTGCCAGCAGTTTATTCCCCGGAGGGGGCGGGCAGCCCCAGCATTTT
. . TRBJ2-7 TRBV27 CASSPGPPLPEQYF TGTGCCAGCAGCCCCGGTCCCCCTCTACCCGAGCAGTACTTC
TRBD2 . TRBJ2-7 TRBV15 CATSKGPGGAYEQYF TGTGCCACCAGCAAGGGCCCGGGGGGTGCCTACGAGCAGTACTTC
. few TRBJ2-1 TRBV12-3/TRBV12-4 CASSLGTPKQFF TGTGCCAGCAGTCTAGGGACACCTAAGCAGTTCTTC
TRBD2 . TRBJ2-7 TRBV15 CATSRRTSGSYEQYF TGTGCCACCAGCCGCCGGACTAGCGGTTCCTACGAGCAGTACTTC
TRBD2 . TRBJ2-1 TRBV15 CATSDGRAWNEQFF TGTGCCACCAGCGACGGGAGGGCCTGGAATGAGCAGTTCTTC
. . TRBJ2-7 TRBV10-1 CASSESITGEQYF TGCGCCAGCAGTGAGTCGATTACAGGGGAGCAGTACTTC
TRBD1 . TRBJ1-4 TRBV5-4 CASSPGTGSRIPNEKLFF TGTGCCAGCAGCCCAGGGACAGGGTCACGGATCCCTAATGAAAAACTGTTTTTT
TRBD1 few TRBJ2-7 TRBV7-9 CASSLGDSGAEQYF TGTGCCAGCAGCCTCGGGGACAGCGGCGCGGAGCAGTACTTC
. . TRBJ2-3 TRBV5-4 CASSQPGAQDTQYF TGTGCCAGCAGCCAACCTGGTGCGCAAGATACGCAGTATTTT
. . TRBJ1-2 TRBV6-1 CASSEPGSPNYGYTF TGTGCCAGCAGTGAACCCGGTTCCCCTAACTATGGCTACACCTTC
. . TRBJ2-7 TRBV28 CATLLDADYEQYF TGTGCCACCTTACTAGACGCAGACTACGAGCAGTACTTC
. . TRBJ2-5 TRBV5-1 CASSPAGGGETQYF TGCGCCAGCAGCCCCGCTGGTGGGGGGGAGACCCAGTACTTC
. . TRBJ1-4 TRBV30 CAWNYGTGGATNEKLFF TGTGCCTGGAATTACGGAACAGGCGGGGCAACTAATGAAAAACTGTTTTTT
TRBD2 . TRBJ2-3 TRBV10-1 CASSASGGGQDTQYF TGCGCCAGCAGCGCTAGCGGGGGGGGGCAAGATACGCAGTATTTT
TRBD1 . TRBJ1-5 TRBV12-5 CASGPNRTGVGQPQHF TGTGCTAGTGGCCCCAACCGGACAGGGGTGGGTCAGCCCCAGCATTTT
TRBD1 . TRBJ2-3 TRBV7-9 CASSFPGQATDTQYF TGTGCCAGCAGCTTCCCGGGACAGGCCACAGATACGCAGTATTTT
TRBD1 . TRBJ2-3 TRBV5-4 CASSLGGQGRTDTQYF TGTGCCAGCAGCTTGGGGGGACAGGGCCGCACAGATACGCAGTATTTT
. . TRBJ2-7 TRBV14 CASSQANSGEQYF TGTGCCAGCAGCCAAGCAAACAGTGGCGAGCAGTACTTC
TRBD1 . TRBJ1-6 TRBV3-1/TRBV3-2 CASSQEQGLNSPLHF TGTGCCAGCAGCCAAGAACAGGGGTTGAATTCACCCCTCCACTTT
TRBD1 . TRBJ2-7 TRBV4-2 CASSPSGQAYEQYF TGTGCCAGCAGCCCGTCGGGACAGGCCTACGAGCAGTACTTC